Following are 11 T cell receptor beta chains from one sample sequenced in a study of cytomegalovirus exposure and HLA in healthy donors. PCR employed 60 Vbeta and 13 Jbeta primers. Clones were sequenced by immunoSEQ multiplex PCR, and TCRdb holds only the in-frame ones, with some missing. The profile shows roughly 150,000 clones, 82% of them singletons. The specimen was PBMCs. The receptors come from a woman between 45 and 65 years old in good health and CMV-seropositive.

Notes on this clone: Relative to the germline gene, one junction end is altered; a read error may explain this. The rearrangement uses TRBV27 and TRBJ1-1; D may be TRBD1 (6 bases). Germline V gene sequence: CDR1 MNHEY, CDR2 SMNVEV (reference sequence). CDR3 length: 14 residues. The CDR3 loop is CASRFGSGGAQAFF. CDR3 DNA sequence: TGTGCCAGCCGTTTTGGTTCCGGGGGGGCACAGGCTTTCTTT.

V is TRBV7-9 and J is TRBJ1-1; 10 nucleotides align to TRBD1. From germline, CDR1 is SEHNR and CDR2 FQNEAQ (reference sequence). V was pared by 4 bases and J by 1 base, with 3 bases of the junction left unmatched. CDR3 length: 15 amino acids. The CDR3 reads CASSWDRGKNTEAFF. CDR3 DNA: TGTGCCAGCAGCTGGGACAGGGGTAAGAACACTGAAGCTTTCTTT.

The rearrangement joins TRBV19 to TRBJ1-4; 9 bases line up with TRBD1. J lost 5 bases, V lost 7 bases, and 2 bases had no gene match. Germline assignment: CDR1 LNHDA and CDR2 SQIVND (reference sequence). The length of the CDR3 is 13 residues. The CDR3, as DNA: TGTGCCAGTATAGGACAGGGGAATGAAAAACTGTTTTTT. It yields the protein CASIGQGNEKLFF.

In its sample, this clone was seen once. The CDR3 here is CASSVPVGDRGSNEQFF. CDR3 DNA sequence: TGTGCCAGCAGCGTCCCCGTGGGGGACAGGGGCTCAAATGAGCAGTTCTTC. The V gene is TRBV9, the J gene TRBJ2-1, with TRBD1 identical over 10 bases. The germline CDR1 and CDR2 sequences are SGDLS and YYNGEE. This CDR3 spans 17 amino acids. V was clipped by 2 bases and J by 7 bases; unmatched bases: 12. Looking up the rest from reference TRBV9 and TRBJ2-1 gives the full variable domain: DSGVTQTPKHLITATGQRVTLRCSPRSGDLSVYWYQQSLDQGLQFLIQYYNGEERAKGNILERFSAQQFPDLHSELNLSSLELGDSALYFCASSVPVGDRGSNEQFFGPGTRLTVL.

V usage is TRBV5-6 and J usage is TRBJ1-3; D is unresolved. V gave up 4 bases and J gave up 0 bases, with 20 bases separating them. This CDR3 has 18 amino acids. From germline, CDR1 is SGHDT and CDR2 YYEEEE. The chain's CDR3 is CASSGGYAGHSSGNTIYF. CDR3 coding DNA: TGTGCCAGCAGCGGTGGGTACGCGGGCCACAGCTCTGGAAACACCATATATTTT. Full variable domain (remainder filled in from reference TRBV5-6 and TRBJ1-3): DAGVTQSPTHLIKTRGQQVTLRCSPKSGHDTVSWYQQALGQGPQFIFQYYEEEERQRGNFPDRFSGHQFPNYSSELNVNALLLGDSALYLCASSGGYAGHSSGNTIYFGEGSWLTVV.

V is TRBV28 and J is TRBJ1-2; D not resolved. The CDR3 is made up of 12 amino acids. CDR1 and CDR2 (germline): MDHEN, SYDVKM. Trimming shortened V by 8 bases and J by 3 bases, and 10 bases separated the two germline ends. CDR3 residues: CASEDFYYGYTF. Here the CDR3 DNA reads TGTGCCAGCGAGGATTTCTACTATGGCTACACCTTC.

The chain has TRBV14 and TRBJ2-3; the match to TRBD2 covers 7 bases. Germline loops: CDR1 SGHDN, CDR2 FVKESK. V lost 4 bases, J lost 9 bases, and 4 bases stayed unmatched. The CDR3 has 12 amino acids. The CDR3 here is CASSRGLETQYF. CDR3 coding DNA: TGTGCCAGCAGCCGCGGACTAGAGACGCAGTATTTT.

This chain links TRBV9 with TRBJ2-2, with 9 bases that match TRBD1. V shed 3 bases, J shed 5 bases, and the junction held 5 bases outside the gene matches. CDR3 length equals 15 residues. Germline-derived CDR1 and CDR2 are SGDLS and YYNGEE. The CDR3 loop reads CASSAGTGLTGELFF. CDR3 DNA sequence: TGTGCCAGCAGCGCCGGGACAGGGCTGACCGGGGAGCTGTTTTTT.

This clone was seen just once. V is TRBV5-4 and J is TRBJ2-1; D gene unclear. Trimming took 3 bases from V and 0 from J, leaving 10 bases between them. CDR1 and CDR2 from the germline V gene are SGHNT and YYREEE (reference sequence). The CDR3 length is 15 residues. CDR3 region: CASSYDKSSYNEQFF. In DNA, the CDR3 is TGTGCCAGCAGCTATGACAAGAGCTCCTACAATGAGCAGTTCTTC.

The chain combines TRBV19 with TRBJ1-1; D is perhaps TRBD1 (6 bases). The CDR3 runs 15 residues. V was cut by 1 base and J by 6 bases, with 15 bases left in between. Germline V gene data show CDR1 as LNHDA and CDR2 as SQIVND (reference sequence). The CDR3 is CASSIVRTGMPEAFF. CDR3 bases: TGTGCCAGTAGTATAGTCCGTACAGGGATGCCTGAAGCTTTCTTT.

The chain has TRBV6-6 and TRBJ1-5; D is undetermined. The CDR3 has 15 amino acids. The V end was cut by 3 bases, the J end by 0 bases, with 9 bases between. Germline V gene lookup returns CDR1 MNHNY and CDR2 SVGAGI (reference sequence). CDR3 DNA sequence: TGTGCCAGCAGTTATGCTGGGAGTAGCAATCAGCCCCAGCATTTT. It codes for CASSYAGSSNQPQHF.